One sample yielded the 21 T cell receptor beta chains listed below, sequenced in a study of blood T cell repertoires in COVID-19. Sequencing used immunoSEQ multiplex PCR; TCRdb keeps in-frame clones, though not all of them. The sample lists roughly 50,000 clones, 90% occurring once. The sequenced material came from peripheral blood. These TCRs come from a man in his 70s with acute or convalescent COVID-19.

The rearrangement links TRBV20-1 to TRBJ1-4; a weak D match, TRBD1 (6 bases). With 3 bases removed from V and 7 bases from J, the gap between germline ends came to 21 bases. This CDR3 contains 16 residues. Per the germline V gene, CDR1 is DFQATT and CDR2 is SNEGSKA (reference sequence). DNA for the CDR3: TGCAGTGCTAGTCAGGGGTCCCGACGGAGGAGTGAAAAACTGTTTTTT. Its protein product is CSASQGSRRRSEKLFF.

The chain couples TRBV7-9 to TRBJ1-6; 9 nucleotides agree with TRBD1. V lost 3 bases and J lost 7; bases outside the gene matches: 10. The CDR3 contains 17 residues. In germline, CDR1 is SEHNR, CDR2 FQNEAQ (reference sequence). CDR3 region: CASSFPGTGKGNSPLHF. CDR3 DNA sequence: TGTGCCAGCAGCTTCCCCGGGACAGGGAAGGGGAATTCACCCCTCCACTTT.

V gene TRBV19 combines with J gene TRBJ1-5, with TRBD1 matching 7 bases. With V trimmed by 3 bases and J by 7 bases, 9 bases remained unmatched. CDR3 size: 15 residues. Germline V gene data show CDR1 as LNHDA and CDR2 as SQIVND (reference sequence). The CDR3 region has the DNA TGTGCCAGTAGTATCGTTACAGGGGTGGTGCAGCCCCAGCATTTT. Its translation is CASSIVTGVVQPQHF. Combining the CDR3 with reference TRBV19 and TRBJ1-5 gives the whole variable domain DGGITQSPKYLFRKEGQNVTLSCEQNLNHDAMYWYRQDPGQGLRLIYYSQIVNDFQKGDIAEGYSVSREKKESFPLTVTSAQKNPTAFYLCASSIVTGVVQPQHFGDGTRLSIL.

The J gene is TRBJ2-5, the V gene TRBV9, with 9 bases lining up with TRBD2. Per germline, CDR1 SGDLS and CDR2 YYNGEE. The CDR3 sequence is 16 residues long. Germline trimming cut 0 bases from V and 4 bases from J; bases unmatched to any gene: 7. CDR3 bases: TGTGCCAGCAGCGTAGGAGGCCTAGCGGGGAGAGAGACCCAGTACTTC. Protein sequence: CASSVGGLAGRETQYF.

The chain recombines TRBV30 with TRBJ1-2; D call uncertain. Per the germline V gene, CDR1 is GTSNPN and CDR2 is SVGIG (reference sequence). This CDR3 has 15 amino acids. V dropped 0 bases and J dropped 8 bases, with 19 bases sitting between them. The CDR3: CAWSVRSGMAAGYTF. CDR3 bases: TGTGCCTGGAGTGTACGTTCAGGTATGGCAGCCGGCTACACCTTC.

The chain's CDR3 is CASSSRGQYNEQFF. The DNA for the CDR3 is TGTGCCAGCAGCTCCCGCGGACAGTACAATGAGCAGTTCTTC. The chain has TRBV11-2 and TRBJ2-1; perhaps TRBD1 as D (6 bases). Deletions cut 4 bases from V and 4 bases from J, with 11 bases between. The CDR3 is 14 amino acids. The germline V gene encodes CDR1 SGHAT and CDR2 FQNNGV. Full variable domain (rest looked up from reference TRBV11-2 and TRBJ2-1): EAGVAQSPRYKIIEKRQSVAFWCNPISGHATLYWYQQILGQGPKLLIQFQNNGVVDDSQLPKDRFSAERLKGVDSTLKIQPAKLEDSAVYLCASSSRGQYNEQFFGPGTRLTVL.

This chain joins TRBV9 and TRBJ1-3; the D is unclear. Germline CDR1 reads SGDLS; CDR2 reads YYNGEE. The CDR3 covers 14 residues. With 4 bases removed from V and 0 bases from J, the gap between germline ends came to 8 bases. CDR3 in amino acids: CASSPTISGNTIYF. DNA of the CDR3: TGTGCCAGCAGCCCTACCATCTCTGGAAACACCATATATTTT.

The chain recombines TRBV28 with TRBJ1-2, with D uncertain. The CDR3 has 13 amino acids. V was clipped by 3 bases and J by 5 bases, with 10 bases between them. CDR1 MDHEN and CDR2 SYDVKM come from the germline V gene. CDR3 in amino acids: CASSLTRPYGYTF. The CDR3 DNA reads TGTGCCAGCAGTTTGACAAGGCCTTATGGCTACACCTTC.

The chain carries TRBV27 and TRBJ2-3; the match to TRBD2 covers 16 bases. This CDR3 region has 17 residues. V lost 3 bases, J lost 5 bases, and 5 bases stayed unmatched. The germline gives CDR1 MNHEY, CDR2 SMNVEV (reference sequence). CDR3 nucleotides: TGTGCCAGCAGTTTTGGGACTAGCGGGGGGGTGGGAGATACGCAGTATTTT. The encoded protein is CASSFGTSGGVGDTQYF.

Here the CDR3 reads CASSPQHLQGFTGELFF. CDR3 coding DNA: TGTGCCAGCTCACCCCAACACCTCCAGGGGTTCACCGGGGAGCTGTTTTTT. The chain joins TRBV18 to TRBJ2-2, with D possibly TRBD1 on 6 matching bases. CDR1 and CDR2 from the germline V gene are KGHSH and LQKENI. Trimming left V 3 bases short and J 4 bases short, with 18 bases between. The CDR3 consists of 17 residues.

The V gene is TRBV5-4, the J gene TRBJ1-1; D possibly corresponds to TRBD1 (5 bases). The CDR3 sequence is 13 residues long. Trimming cost V 1 base and J 8 bases, with 12 bases left between them. The germline gives CDR1 SGHNT, CDR2 YYREEE (reference sequence). The CDR3 DNA reads TGTGCCAGCAGCTTGCGCGTAGGGGAAGAAGCTTTCTTT. The encoded protein is CASSLRVGEEAFF.

The chain carries TRBV5-4 and TRBJ2-7; 13 nucleotides agree with TRBD2. This CDR3 spans 15 amino acids. Losses at the gene ends were 4 bases for V and 7 bases for J; bases not matched to a gene: 8. Germline V CDR1 and CDR2: SGHNT, YYREEE (reference sequence). The DNA of the CDR3 is TGTGCCAGCAGCCTACCGGGACTAGCGGGGAGTGAGCAGTACTTC. Its protein is CASSLPGLAGSEQYF.

The gene calls are TRBV6-5 and TRBJ1-2, with D unresolved. Germline V gene data show CDR1 as MNHEY and CDR2 as SVGAGI. The ends were cut back, 0 bases at V and 4 bases at J, with 9 bases in the middle. CDR3 length: 14 residues. The DNA of the CDR3 is TGTGCCAGCAGTTACTCGAGTACAGTCTATGGCTACACCTTC. It is translated as CASSYSSTVYGYTF.

V is TRBV27 and J is TRBJ1-2; TRBD1 might be the D (5 bases). Germline CDR1 MNHEY, CDR2 SMNVEV (reference sequence). The V and J ends lost 2 bases and 8 bases respectively, with 24 bases between them. The CDR3 sequence is 17 residues long. CDR3: CASSLEDLEGSGGGYTF. The DNA for the CDR3 is TGTGCCAGCAGTTTAGAGGATTTGGAGGGGAGTGGAGGAGGCTACACCTTC.

This clone was recorded a few times. The rearrangement joins TRBV7-3 to TRBJ2-6, with 7 bases that match TRBD1. The ends lost 5 bases at V and 0 bases at J; junction bases unmatched: 4. The CDR3 has 16 residues. Germline V gives CDR1 SGHTA, CDR2 FQGTGA. DNA for the CDR3: TGTGCCAGCAGCCCACAGGGGAGCTCTGGGGCCAACGTCCTGACTTTC. It is translated as CASSPQGSSGANVLTF. Using reference TRBV7-3 and TRBJ2-6 for the parts outside the CDR3, the full variable domain is GAGVSQTPSNKVTEKGKYVELRCDPISGHTALYWYRQSLGQGPEFLIYFQGTGAADDSGLPNDRFFAVRPEGSVSTLKIQRTERGDSAVYLCASSPQGSSGANVLTFGAGSRLTVL.

The genes are TRBV7-2 and TRBJ1-2, with D uncertain. The germline V gene encodes CDR1 SGHTA and CDR2 FQGNSA. V dropped 5 bases and J dropped 3 bases, with 13 bases sitting between them. The CDR3 totals 14 residues. The chain's CDR3 is CASSLKREDYGYTF. The CDR3 region has the DNA TGTGCCAGCAGCCTGAAGAGGGAGGACTATGGCTACACCTTC.

The CDR3 DNA sequence: TGTGCCACCAGCAGAACAGATCAGCCCCAGCATTTT. Protein sequence: CATSRTDQPQHF. The chain joins TRBV15 to TRBJ1-5; D uncertain. Germline V CDR1 and CDR2: LNHNV, YYDKDF (reference sequence). V gave up 2 bases and J gave up 5 bases, with 4 bases separating them. This CDR3 has 12 amino acids.

The chain recombines TRBV7-2 with TRBJ2-3, with 8 positions matching TRBD2. The V gene's germline CDR1 is SGHTA and CDR2 FQGNSA. The CDR3 consists of 16 residues. The V segment lost 5 bases and the J segment 2 bases; nucleotides outside the gene matches: 9. CDR3 DNA sequence: TGTGCCAGCAGCGCCCGGCGGGGGGCCACCACAGATACGCAGTATTTT. Amino acids: CASSARRGATTDTQYF.

The rearrangement links TRBV27 to TRBJ1-1; tentatively, D is TRBD1 (5 bases). The CDR3 spans 15 residues. The germline V and J ends were trimmed by 0 bases and 4 bases, with 12 bases remaining between them. CDR1 MNHEY and CDR2 SMNVEV come from the germline V gene (reference sequence). In DNA form, the CDR3 reads TGTGCCAGCAGTTTATCTGCAGGGATGGGCACTGAAGCTTTCTTT. Its translation is CASSLSAGMGTEAFF.

This chain connects TRBV6-5 to TRBJ2-7; D might be TRBD2 (6 bases). The V end lost 4 bases, the J end lost 4 bases, and 20 bases lay between the germline ends. The CDR3 sequence is 16 residues long. Germline CDR1 MNHEY, CDR2 SVGAGI. CDR3 coding DNA: TGTGCCAGCAGTTTGGCCGGCGGGGCAGTTCAGTACGAGCAGTACTTC. It translates to CASSLAGGAVQYEQYF.

V usage is TRBV4-1 and J usage is TRBJ1-1, with D possibly TRBD1 on 6 matching bases. CDR1 is MGHRA and CDR2 is YSYEKL in the germline V gene. The CDR3 extends over 16 amino acids. Trimming removed 3 bases at V and 1 base at J, with 15 bases between. The CDR3 coding sequence is TGCGCCAGCAGCCATCCAGGGGCCACCTCGAACACTGAAGCTTTCTTT. It encodes CASSHPGATSNTEAFF.